Each of the 24 T cell receptor beta chains below was sequenced from the same sample in a study of CD8+ T cells in alopecia areata. Treatment meaning: oral pan-JAK inhibitor, 5-10 mg twice daily. cDNA serving as the sequencing template came from extracted, reverse transcribed RNA. The repertoire was sequenced with immunoSEQ multiplex PCR; TCRdb's copy has only in-frame clones and lacks some. This sample has fewer than 250,000 clones, with 64% found just once. Sequencing used CD4+ T cells sorted from blood, obtained at week 4, from a patient treated with tofacitinib. These receptors all stem from a human donor with alopecia areata.

The chain recombines TRBV10-3 with TRBJ2-5; 7 bases are shared with TRBD1. The CDR3 totals 14 residues. Germline CDR1 and CDR2: ENHRY and SYGVKD. Trimming removed 6 bases from V and 5 bases from J; junction bases left unmatched: 9. The CDR3 reads CAISLQGSGETQYF. The CDR3 DNA is TGTGCCATCAGCTTACAGGGGTCCGGGGAGACCCAGTACTTC.

The chain joins TRBV6-5 to TRBJ1-5; no reliable D call. The V end was cut by 2 bases, the J end by 2 bases, with 1 base between. CDR1 and CDR2 (germline): MNHEY, SVGAGI. The CDR3 extends over 12 amino acids. CDR3 sequence reads: CASSYGNQPQHF. The DNA of the CDR3 is TGTGCCAGCAGTTACGGCAATCAGCCCCAGCATTTT.

This chain connects TRBV4-1 to TRBJ1-2; weak D call: TRBD1 (5 bases). CDR3 size: 14 residues. The germline CDR1 and CDR2 sequences are MGHRA and YSYEKL. Trimming took off 4 bases at V and 6 bases at J, with 15 bases between the two ends. CDR3 protein: CASSPPGQGNGYTF. CDR3 sequence (DNA): TGCGCCAGCAGCCCGCCGGGGCAGGGAAATGGCTACACCTTC.

The rearrangement uses TRBV2 and TRBJ1-2, with a possible D match to TRBD1 (5 bases). This CDR3 is 13 amino acids long. The germline gives CDR1 SNHLY, CDR2 FYNNEI. Deletions cut 6 bases from V and 4 bases from J, with 12 bases between. CDR3 sequence (DNA): TGTGCCAGCAGCACACAGGAACTCTATGGCTACACCTTC. Its translation: CASSTQELYGYTF.

The V call is TRBV5-1, the J call TRBJ1-2; 10 bases fit TRBD1. Trimming at V came to 3 bases and at J to 7 bases, leaving 6 bases not matched to a gene. CDR3 length equals 14 residues. CDR1 is SGHRS and CDR2 is YFSETQ in the germline V gene. DNA for the CDR3: TGCGCCAGCAGCTCCTCCGGGACAGGGGTTGGCTACACCTTC. Translating it yields CASSSSGTGVGYTF.

The chain uses TRBV2 and TRBJ2-1; 9 bases fit TRBD1. This CDR3 contains 15 residues. The germline V gene has CDR1 SNHLY and CDR2 FYNNEI. J lost 6 bases, V lost 4 bases, and 7 bases had no gene match. The CDR3 region has the DNA TGTGCCAGCAGTGGAGGGACAGGGAGAGCCAATGAGCAGTTCTTC. Its translation: CASSGGTGRANEQFF.

This clone was recorded a few times. The chain links TRBV9 to TRBJ2-5, with unresolved D. Per germline, CDR1 SGDLS and CDR2 YYNGEE. Trimming took off 4 bases at V and 5 bases at J, with 15 bases between the two ends. The CDR3 extends over 14 amino acids. The CDR3 DNA reads as TGTGCCAGCAGCACCGGACCCGCCTGGGAGACCCAGTACTTC. It codes for CASSTGPAWETQYF.

The gene calls are TRBV2 and TRBJ2-5, with D perhaps TRBD2 (5 bases). This CDR3 region has 13 residues. Between the trimmed V and J ends, which lost 7 bases and 4 bases, there was a span of 13 bases. Per germline, CDR1 SNHLY and CDR2 FYNNEI. The CDR3 loop is CASTLEGGETQYF. The CDR3 region has the DNA TGTGCCAGCACCCTTGAAGGAGGAGAGACCCAGTACTTC. Full variable domain (missing parts from reference TRBV2 and TRBJ2-5): EPEVTQTPSHQVTQMGQEVILRCVPISNHLYFYWYRQILGQKVEFLVSFYNNEISEKSEIFDDQFSVERPDGSNFTLKIRSTKLEDSAMYFCASTLEGGETQYFGPGTRLLVL.

V gene TRBV5-1 combines with J gene TRBJ1-1; 7 bases match TRBD1. Germline loops: CDR1 SGHRS, CDR2 YFSETQ. This CDR3 contains 14 residues. Trimming cost V 4 bases and J 1 base; bases outside gene matches: 4. For the CDR3, the DNA is TGCGCCAGCAGCGGGGGACAGTCGAACACTGAAGCTTTCTTT. Its translation is CASSGGQSNTEAFF.

The chain has TRBV29-1 and TRBJ1-6, with 8 bases lining up with TRBD1. The length of the CDR3 is 15 residues. Germline V gene sequence: CDR1 SQVTM, CDR2 ANQGSEA. The V gene end was trimmed by 5 bases and the J gene end by 7 bases; junction bases not matched to a gene: 10. Here the CDR3 reads CSVMTGASQNSPLHF. The CDR3 DNA reads as TGCAGCGTTATGACAGGGGCCTCCCAGAATTCACCCCTCCACTTT. Supplemented by reference TRBV29-1 and TRBJ1-6, the full variable domain reads SAVISQKPSRDICQRGTSLTIQCQVDSQVTMMFWYRQQPGQSLTLIATANQGSEATYESGFVIDKFPISRPNLTFSTLTVSNMSPEDSSIYLCSVMTGASQNSPLHFGNGTRLTVT.

The V call is TRBV6-1, the J call TRBJ2-3; 10 bases map to TRBD1. Germline V gene data show CDR1 as MNHNS and CDR2 as SASEGT. CDR3 length: 14 amino acids. V shed 0 bases, J shed 11 bases, and the junction held 5 bases outside the gene matches. This CDR3 reads CASSEAPGTGVQYF. CDR3 in DNA: TGTGCCAGCAGTGAAGCTCCCGGGACAGGGGTGCAGTATTTT.

The rearrangement joins TRBV6-6 to TRBJ1-2, with D possibly matching TRBD1 (5 bases). Looked up from germline, CDR1 is MNHNY and CDR2 is SVGAGI (reference sequence). The CDR3 contains 15 residues. V was pared by 0 bases and J by 4 bases, with 12 bases between. The DNA for the CDR3 is TGTGCCAGCAGTTACTCAAGGGGAACTCGCTATGGCTACACCTTC. Its translation: CASSYSRGTRYGYTF.

The chain couples TRBV5-1 to TRBJ1-6; D not resolved. The V end lost 7 bases, the J end lost 7 bases, and 18 bases lay between the germline ends. CDR1 and CDR2 from the germline V gene are SGHRS and YFSETQ. The CDR3 has 15 amino acids. The CDR3: CASRPPGSENSPLHF. The DNA for the CDR3 is TGCGCCAGCCGACCCCCGGGATCGGAAAATTCACCCCTCCACTTT. The whole variable domain, filled in from reference TRBV5-1 and TRBJ1-6, reads KAGVTQTPRYLIKTRGQQVTLSCSPISGHRSVSWYQQTPGQGLQFLFEYFSETQRNKGNFPGRFSGRQFSNSRSEMNVSTLELGDSALYLCASRPPGSENSPLHFGNGTRLTVT.

The chain uses TRBV19 and TRBJ2-7; TRBD1 matches 8 bases. Germline assignment: CDR1 LNHDA and CDR2 SQIVND (reference sequence). V dropped 5 bases and J dropped 2; count of bases not matched to a gene: 2. This CDR3 region has 13 residues. The CDR3 region has the DNA TGTGCCAGTAGTCCGACAGGGGCCTACGAGCAGTACTTC. Translated: CASSPTGAYEQYF.

This clone was seen only once. One junction end disagrees with the germline gene, perhaps due to a read error. J is TRBJ1-1 and V is TRBV29-1, with D perhaps TRBD1 (5 bases). Germline V gene lookup returns CDR1 SQVTM and CDR2 ANQGSEA. The CDR3 totals 9 residues. As DNA, the CDR3 is TGCAGCGTTGAGGGGGGGGTCGTCTTT. Translating it yields CSVEGGVVF.

The chain uses TRBV29-1 and TRBJ2-7, with D perhaps TRBD2 (5 bases). The V end lost 4 bases, the J end lost 6 bases, and 19 bases lay between the germline ends. Germline V gene lookup returns CDR1 SQVTM and CDR2 ANQGSEA. This CDR3 region has 14 residues. The CDR3 is CSVGESRYLREQYF. CDR3 bases: TGCAGCGTTGGGGAGTCCCGGTACTTACGCGAGCAGTACTTC.

This clone has more than one count but fewer than ten. The rearrangement joins TRBV6-5 to TRBJ2-3; 7 nucleotides agree with TRBD1. CDR3 length equals 14 residues. Germline CDR1 is MNHEY and CDR2 is SVGAGI. After removal of 2 bases from V and 5 bases from J, the junction contained 4 bases not matched to a gene. The CDR3 loop reads CASSYRGPGDTQYF. The CDR3 region has the DNA TGTGCCAGCAGTTACAGGGGGCCCGGAGATACGCAGTATTTT.

The chain recombines TRBV5-1 with TRBJ1-4; D uncertain. V was pared by 0 bases and J by 7 bases, with 16 bases between. The CDR3 has 16 amino acids. CDR1 is SGHRS and CDR2 is YFSETQ in the germline V gene. CDR3 sequence (DNA): TGCGCCAGCAGCTTGGATCTGGGAGCTAGGAGTGAAAAACTGTTTTTT. Translating it yields CASSLDLGARSEKLFF.

The chain combines TRBV30 with TRBJ1-1, with no clear D. V was cut by 4 bases and J by 1 base, with 10 bases left in between. The CDR3 extends over 13 amino acids. Germline lookup yields CDR1 GTSNPN and CDR2 SVGIG (reference sequence). The CDR3, as DNA: TGTGCCTGGATAGGCCAGGCGAACACTGAAGCTTTCTTT. Its protein is CAWIGQANTEAFF.

The chain uses TRBV29-1 and TRBJ2-1; D not resolved. Germline assignment: CDR1 SQVTM and CDR2 ANQGSEA. Trimming cost V 5 bases and J 5 bases, with 7 bases left between them. The CDR3 is 11 amino acids. The CDR3 DNA reads TGCAGCGTTTACGTCAACAATGAGCAGTTCTTC. Amino acid sequence: CSVYVNNEQFF.

This chain connects TRBV7-2 to TRBJ2-5; TRBD1 agrees at 11 bases. The CDR3 sequence is 14 residues long. Germline CDR1 reads SGHTA; CDR2 reads FQGNSA. V trimming: 6 bases; J trimming: 5 bases; junction bases outside the gene matches: 5. The CDR3 sequence is CASRAGQGDETQYF. CDR3 nucleotide sequence: TGTGCCAGCAGGGCGGGACAGGGGGACGAGACCCAGTACTTC.

This rearrangement joins TRBV6-6 to TRBJ2-7; D perhaps matches TRBD1 (6 bases). V lost 6 bases to trimming and J lost 4 bases, with 19 bases between them. This CDR3 is built from 15 residues. Looked up from germline, CDR1 is MNHNY and CDR2 is SVGAGI (reference sequence). CDR3 coding DNA: TGTGCCAGCAGGCTGGGACAAGAGTCCGGGTACGAGCAGTACTTC. As protein: CASRLGQESGYEQYF.

The genes are TRBV19 and TRBJ2-1, with 9 bases identical to TRBD1. The CDR3 has 15 residues. The V and J ends lost 5 bases and 2 bases, in that order; junction bases with no gene match: 4. Germline CDR1 LNHDA, CDR2 SQIVND (reference sequence). Here the CDR3 DNA reads TGTGCCAGTAGTCTTAGGACAGGGGCCTACAATGAGCAGTTCTTC. It is translated as CASSLRTGAYNEQFF.

This clone was picked up one time. The V gene is TRBV27, the J gene TRBJ2-7; D could derive from TRBD1 or TRBD2 (6 bases each). CDR1 and CDR2 (germline): MNHEY, SMNVEV (reference sequence). Trimming pared 0 bases from V and 2 bases from J, leaving 11 bases between. The CDR3 runs 15 residues. As DNA, the CDR3 is TGTGCCAGCAGTTTATCGGGGGGACACACCTACGAGCAGTACTTC. It specifies CASSLSGGHTYEQYF.